This entry is about one T cell receptor beta chain. No antigen is known for it. Each sample's cDNA came from eight separate reactions. With the 5' RACE reads reprocessed, TCRdb shows one record per CDR3 protein and no DNA. The sample has approximately 160,000 distinct CDR3 sequences. This specimen belongs to a study of monozygotic twins with inflammatory bowel disease. The study, taken as a whole, reports: There were differing immunosuppressive treatments, which may have added variability to patient repertoires.

The clonotype was recovered from a human donor with ulcerative colitis or Crohn's disease, or a healthy co-twin of an affected twin (not recorded which). The material sequenced was blood.

The chain's CDR3 is CSARALATSYEQYF. The chain combines TRBV20-1 with TRBJ2-7. Germline V gene data show CDR1 as DFQATT and CDR2 as SNEGSKA (reference sequence). The CDR3 is made up of 14 amino acids.